This record looks at one T cell receptor (beta chain) sequence and its context. What it binds is unknown. TCRdb's table, derived via immunoSEQ multiplex PCR, lists solely in-frame clones and lacks some. The sample lists 2 million to 2.5 million clones, 90% to 95% seen once, with 0.1% to 0.15% in the top ten. This entry is derived from a study of shared clonotypes between healthy human individuals. Findings and limits, study-wide: For naive CD4 cells, 4.5% to 6.5% of clonotypes were shared across a handful of donors. Lower generation probabilities were found for non-shared clonotypes than for those shared by all four donors.

The study enrolled healthy HIV-negative adults without recent acute infections or vaccinations as donors. Sequenced: naive CD4+ T cells sorted from blood. Subset specified: CD45RA+ positively selected. This TCR was recovered from a man aged 18 to 30 in good health.

The CDR3 sequence: CASKGQTNEKLFF. CDR3 coding DNA: TGTGCCAGCAAGGGACAGACTAATGAAAAACTGTTTTTT. The genes are TRBV6-6 and TRBJ1-4, with 7 bases lining up with TRBD1. Germline CDR1 MNHNY, CDR2 SVGAGI (reference sequence). The CDR3 is made up of 13 amino acids. V was pared by 7 bases and J by 2 bases, with 1 base of the junction left unmatched.